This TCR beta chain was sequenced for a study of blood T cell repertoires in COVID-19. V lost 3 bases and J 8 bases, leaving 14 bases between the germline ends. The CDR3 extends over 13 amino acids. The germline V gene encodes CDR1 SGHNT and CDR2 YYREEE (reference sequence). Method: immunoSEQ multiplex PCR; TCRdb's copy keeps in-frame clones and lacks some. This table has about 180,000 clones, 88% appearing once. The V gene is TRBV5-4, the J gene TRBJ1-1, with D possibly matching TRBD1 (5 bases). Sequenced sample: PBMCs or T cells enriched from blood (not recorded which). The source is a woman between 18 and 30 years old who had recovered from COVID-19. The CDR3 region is CASSWVTGVEAFF. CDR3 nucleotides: TGTGCCAGCAGCTGGGTTACAGGCGTCGAAGCTTTCTTT.